The T cell receptor (beta chain) described here comes from a study of blood T cell repertoires in COVID-19. Study summary: From the United States, Italy and Spain came samples of acute and convalescent COVID-19. PBMCs, B-cell-depleted T cells, or T cells provided the cDNA or gDNA that made up the material.

As processed by the authors: Estimation of nucleated cell counts was performed using reference gene primer amplification. TCRdb keeps only in-frame clones here, not all; method: immunoSEQ multiplex PCR. V and J calls and clone size are given by that table; D and trimming were obtained from the DNA. The data contain 200,000 to 250,000 clones, under 90% of them singletons. Germline lookup yields CDR1 SEHNR and CDR2 FQNEAQ (reference sequence). Trimming removed 5 bases from V and 0 bases from J, with 8 bases in between. The CDR3 is 14 residues long. Material for sequencing was peripheral blood. This chain connects TRBV7-9 to TRBJ1-3; D is unclear. The source of this sequence is a man between 45 and 60 years old with acute or convalescent COVID-19. Here the CDR3 reads CASSPSGSGNTIYF. DNA of the CDR3: TGTGCCAGCAGCCCATCGGGCTCTGGAAACACCATATATTTT.